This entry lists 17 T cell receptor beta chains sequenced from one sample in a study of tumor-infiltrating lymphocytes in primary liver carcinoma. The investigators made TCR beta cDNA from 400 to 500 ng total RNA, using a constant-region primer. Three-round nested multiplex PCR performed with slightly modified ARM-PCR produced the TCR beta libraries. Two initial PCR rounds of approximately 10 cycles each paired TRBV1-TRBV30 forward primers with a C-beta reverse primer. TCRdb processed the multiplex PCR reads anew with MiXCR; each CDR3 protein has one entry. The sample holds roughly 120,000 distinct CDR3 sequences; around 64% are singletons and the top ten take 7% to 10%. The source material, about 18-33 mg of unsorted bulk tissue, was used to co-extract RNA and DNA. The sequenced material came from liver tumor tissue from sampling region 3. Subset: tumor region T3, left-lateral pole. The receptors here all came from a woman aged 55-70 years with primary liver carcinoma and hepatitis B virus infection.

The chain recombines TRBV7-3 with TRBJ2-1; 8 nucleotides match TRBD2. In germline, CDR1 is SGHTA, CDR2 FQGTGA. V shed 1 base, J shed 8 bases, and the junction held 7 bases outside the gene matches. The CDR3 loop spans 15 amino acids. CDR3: CASSLKPAGEYEQFF. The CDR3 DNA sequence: TGTGCCAGCAGCTTAAAGCCAGCGGGAGAATATGAGCAGTTCTTC.

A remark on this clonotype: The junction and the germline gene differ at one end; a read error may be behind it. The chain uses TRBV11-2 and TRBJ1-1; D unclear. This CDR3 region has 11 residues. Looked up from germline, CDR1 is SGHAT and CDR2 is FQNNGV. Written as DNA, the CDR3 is TGTGCCAACAGATACCACACTGAAGCTTTATTT. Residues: CANRYHTEALF.

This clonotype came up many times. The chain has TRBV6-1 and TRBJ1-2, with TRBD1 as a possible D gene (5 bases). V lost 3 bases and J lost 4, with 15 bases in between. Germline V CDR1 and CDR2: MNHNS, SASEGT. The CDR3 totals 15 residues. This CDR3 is CASSDGGTLSYGYTF. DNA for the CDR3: TGTGCCAGCAGTGACGGAGGGACCCTATCCTATGGCTACACCTTC.

The CDR3 spells CAISGGTNEQFF. Here the CDR3 DNA reads TGTGCCATCAGTGGGGGCACCAATGAGCAGTTCTTC. J is TRBJ2-1 and V is TRBV10-3, with D possibly matching TRBD1 (5 bases). The CDR3 is 12 amino acids. V was pared by 4 bases and J by 6 bases, with 7 bases between. The germline gives CDR1 ENHRY, CDR2 SYGVKD.

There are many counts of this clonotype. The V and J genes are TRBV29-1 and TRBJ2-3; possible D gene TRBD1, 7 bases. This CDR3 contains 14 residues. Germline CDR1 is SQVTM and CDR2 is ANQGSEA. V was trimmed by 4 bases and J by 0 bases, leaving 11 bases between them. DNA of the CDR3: TGCAGCGTTGTCAGGGGGGCCAGCACAGATACGCAGTATTTT. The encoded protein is CSVVRGASTDTQYF.

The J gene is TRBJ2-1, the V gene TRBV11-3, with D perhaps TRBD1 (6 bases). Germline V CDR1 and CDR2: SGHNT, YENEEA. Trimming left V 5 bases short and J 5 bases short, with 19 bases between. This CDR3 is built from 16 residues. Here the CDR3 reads CASSPPPEQGNNEQFF. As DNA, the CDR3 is TGTGCCAGCAGCCCCCCGCCAGAACAGGGAAACAATGAGCAGTTCTTC.

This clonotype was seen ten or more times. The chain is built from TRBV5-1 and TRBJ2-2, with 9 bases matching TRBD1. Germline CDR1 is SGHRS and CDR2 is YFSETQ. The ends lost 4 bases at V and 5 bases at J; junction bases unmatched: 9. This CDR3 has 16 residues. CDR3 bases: TGCGCCAGCAGCGCCGGGACAGGGATATGGACCGGGGAGCTGTTTTTT. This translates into CASSAGTGIWTGELFF.

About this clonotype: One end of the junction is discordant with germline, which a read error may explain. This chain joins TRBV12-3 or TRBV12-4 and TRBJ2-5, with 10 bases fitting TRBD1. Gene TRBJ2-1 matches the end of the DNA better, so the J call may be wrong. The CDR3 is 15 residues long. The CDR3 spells CASSKTGGGSNEQFF. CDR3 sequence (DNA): TGTGCCAGCAGCAAGACAGGGGGCGGGAGCAATGAACAGTTCTTC.

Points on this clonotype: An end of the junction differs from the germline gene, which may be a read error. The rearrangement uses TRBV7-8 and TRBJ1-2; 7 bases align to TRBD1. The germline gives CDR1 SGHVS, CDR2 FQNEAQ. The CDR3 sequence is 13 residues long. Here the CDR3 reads CAGSAQTQGTYTF. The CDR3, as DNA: TGTGCCGGCAGCGCCCAAACACAGGGGACCTACACCTTC.

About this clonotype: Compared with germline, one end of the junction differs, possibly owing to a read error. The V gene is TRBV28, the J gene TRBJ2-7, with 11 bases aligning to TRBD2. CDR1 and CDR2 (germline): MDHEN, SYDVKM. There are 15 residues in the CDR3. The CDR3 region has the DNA TGTGCCAGCAGTCTCTCTGTAGCGGGAGGGCCCGAGCGGTACTTC. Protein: CASSLSVAGGPERYF.

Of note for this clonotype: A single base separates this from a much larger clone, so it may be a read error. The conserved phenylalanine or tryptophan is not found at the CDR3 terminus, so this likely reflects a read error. This CDR3 is CAWSRSGGQPQHL. CDR3 nucleotide sequence: TGTGCCTGGAGTCGGTCAGGGGGTCAGCCCCAGCATTTG. This chain uses TRBV30 with TRBJ1-5, with 7 nucleotides matching TRBD1. CDR1 is GTSNPN, CDR2 SVGIG, per germline (reference sequence). The CDR3 extends over 13 amino acids. After removal of 2 bases from V and 6 bases from J, the junction contained 4 bases not matched to a gene.

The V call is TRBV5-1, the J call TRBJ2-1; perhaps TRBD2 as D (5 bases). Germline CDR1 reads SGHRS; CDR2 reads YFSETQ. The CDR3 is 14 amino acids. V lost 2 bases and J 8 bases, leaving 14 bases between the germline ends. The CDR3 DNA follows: TGCGCCAGCAGCTTCATGAGGGCTAGGGATGAGCAGTTCTTC. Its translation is CASSFMRARDEQFF.

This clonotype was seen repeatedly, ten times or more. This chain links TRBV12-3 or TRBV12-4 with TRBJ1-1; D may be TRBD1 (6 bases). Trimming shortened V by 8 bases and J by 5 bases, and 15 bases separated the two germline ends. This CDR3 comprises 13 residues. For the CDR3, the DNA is TGTGCCAGCGTTGTGGGGGCGGGAACTGAAGCTTTCTTT. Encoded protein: CASVVGAGTEAFF.

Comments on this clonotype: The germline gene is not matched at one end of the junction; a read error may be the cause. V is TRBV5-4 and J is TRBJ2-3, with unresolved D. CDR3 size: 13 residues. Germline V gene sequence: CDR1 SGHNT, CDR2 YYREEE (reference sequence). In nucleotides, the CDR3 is TGTGCCAGCATCTTGAACGTCCCAGATACGCAGTATTTT. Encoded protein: CASILNVPDTQYF. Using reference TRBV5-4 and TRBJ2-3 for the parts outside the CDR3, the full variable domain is ETGVTQSPTHLIKTRGQQVTLRCSSQSGHNTVSWYQQALGQGPQFIFQYYREEENGRGNFPPRFSGLQFPNYSSELNVNALELDDSALYLCASILNVPDTQYFGPGTRLTVL.

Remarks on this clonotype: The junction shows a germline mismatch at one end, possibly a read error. In nucleotides, the CDR3 is TGTGCCAGCAGCCCGAGGGTCGTCCTACCCGGGGAACTGTTTTTT. This codes for CASSPRVVLPGELFF. The chain couples TRBV11-3 to TRBJ2-2; D perhaps matches TRBD2 (5 bases). This CDR3 spans 15 amino acids. The germline V gene has CDR1 SGHNT and CDR2 YENEEA.

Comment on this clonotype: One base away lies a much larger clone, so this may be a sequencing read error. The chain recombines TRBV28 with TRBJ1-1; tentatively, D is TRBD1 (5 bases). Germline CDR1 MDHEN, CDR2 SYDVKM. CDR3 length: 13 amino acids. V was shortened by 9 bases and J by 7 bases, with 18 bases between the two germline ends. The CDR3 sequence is CARRSGTWGEAFF. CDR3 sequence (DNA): TGTGCCAGGAGGTCAGGGACGTGGGGTGAAGCTTTCTTT.

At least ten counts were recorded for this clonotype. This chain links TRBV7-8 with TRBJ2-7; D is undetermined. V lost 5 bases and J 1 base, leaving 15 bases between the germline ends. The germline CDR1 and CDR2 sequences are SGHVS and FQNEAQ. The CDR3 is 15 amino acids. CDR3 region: CASSRNQLTSYEQYF. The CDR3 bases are TGTGCCAGCAGCAGGAATCAGCTGACGTCCTACGAGCAGTACTTC.